This T cell receptor (beta chain) was captured in a study of cytomegalovirus exposure and HLA in healthy donors. Study-wide points: In a later analysis, TCR beta V- and J-gene trimming was associated with a missense DCLRE1C variant. There were several of the most significant clusters that appeared linked to common viral pathogens in a later analysis.

V was trimmed by 3 bases and J by 5 bases, leaving 13 bases between them. Germline V gene data show CDR1 as SEHNR and CDR2 as FQNEAQ (reference sequence). The CDR3 loop spans 14 amino acids. Details on this clone: Its antigen is currently unknown.

The PCR was carried out with 60 Vbeta primers and 13 Jbeta primers. The method was immunoSEQ multiplex PCR; TCRdb's version includes in-frame clones alone and lacks a portion of them. Among about 130,000 clones, 78% were seen once, and the ten largest hold 9.5% to 13%. The chain carries TRBV7-9 and TRBJ1-1; weak D call: TRBD1 (6 bases). The sample taken for sequencing was PBMCs. The TCR was taken from a man between 25 and 39 years old in good health and CMV-seropositive. The CDR3 reads CASSFVKGVTEAFF. DNA for the CDR3: TGTGCCAGCAGCTTTGTAAAGGGGGTGACTGAAGCTTTCTTT.